What follows are 5 T cell receptor beta chains derived from one specimen sequenced in a study of CXCR3-negative and CXCR3-positive naive CD8 T cells. Study results and caveats: Comparison of naive cells showed more hydrophobic TRB CDR3s in CXCR3-positive than in CXCR3-negative naive cells.

These receptors have no known antigen. It was by 5' RACE with UMI labels that the TRB cDNA libraries were prepared. After re-calling the 5' RACE reads, TCRdb lists one entry per CDR3 protein, DNA absent. Reported are more than 70,000 distinct CDR3 sequences; the ten largest clones contain 0.62%. The sequenced sample was naive CXCR3+ CD8+ T cells from blood. Specified subset: CD45RO-CCR7+CD27+CD95- naive CD8+ T cells expressing CXCR3 (TNR3+). The receptors originated from a human donor in good health. Some clones in this sample may be carry-over from other donors' samples.

The J gene is TRBJ1-5, the V gene TRBV24-1; TCRdb's D call of TRBD1 is untestable without DNA. Looked up from germline, CDR1 is KGHDR and CDR2 is SFDVKD. The CDR3 runs to 16 residues. This CDR3 is CATSEGGQGRNQPQHF.

This rearrangement joins TRBV11-2 to TRBJ2-5; without DNA, the TCRdb call of TRBD1 cannot be checked. CDR3 length: 15 residues. Germline V gene sequence: CDR1 SGHAT, CDR2 FQNNGV. CDR3 sequence reads: CASSSPGAPQETQYF.

The rearrangement joins TRBV11-2 to TRBJ2-1; TCRdb's D call of TRBD1 is untestable without DNA. CDR1 and CDR2 from the germline V gene are SGHAT and FQNNGV. This CDR3 is built from 15 residues. This CDR3 is CASTTYGGLDNEQFF.

The chain employs TRBV7-9 and TRBJ1-1. There are 16 residues in the CDR3. CDR1 is SEHNR, CDR2 FQNEAQ, per germline (reference sequence). This chain's CDR3 is CASSPKREVGSTEAFF.

This chain uses TRBV6-2 or TRBV6-3 with TRBJ2-2; there is no DNA to check the TCRdb D call of TRBD1. Germline loops: CDR1 MNHEY, CDR2 SVGEGT. This CDR3 is 14 amino acids long. The CDR3 reads CASSLGTHTGELFF.